This is a list of T cell receptor beta chains from one sample in a study of spatial heterogeneity in lung cancer. TCRdb reprocessed the 5' RACE reads with MiXCR, giving one entry per CDR3 protein. The data contain some 40,000 distinct CDR3 sequences, approximately 5.2% of them singletons. The sample here was PBMCs, taken at surgery. These receptors all stem from a female donor with early-stage non-small cell lung cancer. The CDR3 runs from the conserved cysteine through the conserved F or W. D genes are given only for firm matches. Clone size is shown for a subset of rows, as once, few, many or a class of expanded clone.

>TRBJ1-1|TRBV7-2|many|.
CASSSSGRVEAFF
TGTGCCAGCAGCTCAAGTGGGAGGGTAGAAGCTTTCTTT
>TRBJ1-4|TRBV25-1|many|.
CASSGGPTNEKLFF
TGTGCCAGCAGTGGGGGGCCTACTAATGAAAAACTGTTTTTT
>TRBJ1-2|TRBV20-1|many|.
CSASPRADYGYTF
TGCAGTGCTAGTCCCAGAGCGGACTATGGCTACACCTTC
>TRBJ2-7|TRBV20-1|many|.
CTAREGPYEQYF
TGCACCGCCCGAGAGGGACCCTACGAGCAGTACTTC
>TRBJ1-1|TRBV5-1|many|.
CASSLEGRTPEAFF
TGCGCCAGCAGCTTGGAGGGGAGAACACCTGAAGCTTTCTTT
>TRBJ2-7|TRBV30|many|.
CAWSFRRGGPRGEQYF
TGTGCCTGGAGTTTTAGGAGGGGGGGCCCGAGGGGCGAGCAGTACTTC
>TRBJ2-3|TRBV24-1|.|TRBD2
CATSDSGLAGASDTQYF
TGTGCCACCAGTGATTCCGGACTAGCGGGGGCCTCAGATACGCAGTATTTT
>TRBJ2-1|TRBV5-1|.|.
CASSWPGYNEQFF
TGCGCCAGCAGCTGGCCGGGCTACAATGAGCAGTTCTTC
>TRBJ2-1|TRBV7-6|many|.
CASRNMDEQFF
TGTGCCAGCAGGAATATGGATGAGCAGTTCTTC
>TRBJ2-3|TRBV5-1|medium-sized|.
CASSPGNTDTQYF
TGCGCCAGCAGCCCCGGGAACACAGATACGCAGTATTTT
>TRBJ2-3|TRBV6-2/TRBV6-3|.|.
CASSPTGTDSTDTQYF
TGTGCCAGCAGTCCTACCGGGACTGATAGCACAGATACGCAGTATTTT
>TRBJ2-2|TRBV28|many|.
CASSLRELTGELFF
TGTGCCAGCAGTTTGCGGGAATTAACCGGGGAGCTGTTTTTT
>TRBJ1-2|TRBV30|.|TRBD1
CAFTGTGRYTF
TGTGCCTTTACCGGGACAGGGCGCTACACCTTC
>TRBJ2-5|TRBV7-2|many|.
CASSLAGSETQYF
TGTGCCAGCAGCTTAGCTGGGTCTGAGACCCAGTACTTC
>TRBJ2-5|TRBV5-4|many|.
CASSRSGRGAGETQYF
TGTGCCAGCAGCCGTTCGGGCAGGGGCGCAGGAGAGACCCAGTACTTC
>TRBJ2-7|TRBV12-3/TRBV12-4|few|.
CASSPRQASRGLYEQYF
TGTGCCAGCAGTCCACGTCAGGCCTCCAGGGGCCTCTACGAGCAGTACTTC
>TRBJ1-2|TRBV20-1|many|.
CSASLGGGLGGYTF
TGCAGTGCGTCGCTTGGGGGCGGACTAGGAGGCTACACCTTC
>TRBJ2-3|TRBV5-1|few|.
CASSTGTDTSTDTQYF
TGCGCCAGCAGCACTGGGACTGATACTAGCACAGATACGCAGTATTTT
>TRBJ2-2|TRBV24-1|.|.
CATSPRATTNTGELFF
TGTGCCACCAGCCCCAGGGCGACTACTAACACCGGGGAGCTGTTTTTT
>TRBJ2-6|TRBV21-1|.|.
CASSKYSVQISGANVLTF
TGTGCCAGCAGCAAATACAGTGTACAGATCTCTGGGGCCAACGTCCTGACTTTC
>TRBJ1-1|TRBV27|many|TRBD1
CASRPDRAAEAFF
TGTGCCAGCAGACCCGACAGGGCCGCTGAAGCTTTCTTT
>TRBJ1-1|TRBV20-1|many|.
CSARVGSTEAFF
TGCAGTGCTAGAGTAGGGAGCACTGAAGCTTTCTTT
>TRBJ2-1|TRBV5-1|few|.
CASRPWVGDYNEQFF
TGCGCCAGCAGACCCTGGGTGGGGGACTACAATGAGCAGTTCTTC
>TRBJ2-3|TRBV4-1|many|TRBD2
CASRLLPGLAGTDTQYF
TGCGCCAGTCGCCTACTTCCGGGACTAGCGGGGACCGATACGCAGTATTTT
>TRBJ2-1|TRBV3-1|.|.
CASSTTANEQFF
TGTGCCAGCAGCACAACCGCAAATGAGCAGTTCTTC
>TRBJ1-2|TRBV27|many|TRBD1
CASSILGQGSSYTF
TGTGCCAGCAGTATCCTGGGACAGGGTAGTAGCTACACCTTC
>TRBJ1-1|TRBV27|.|TRBD1
CASSFFDRGRAFF
TGTGCCAGCAGTTTTTTTGACAGGGGCCGAGCTTTCTTT
>TRBJ1-1|TRBV6-4|few|TRBD1
CASGRTGETGPEAFF
TGTGCCAGCGGAAGGACAGGGGAGACGGGGCCTGAAGCTTTCTTT
>TRBJ2-3|TRBV7-3|.|.
CASSFGPGDTQYF
.
>TRBJ2-3|TRBV5-1|few|TRBD2
CASSLAGGPAQYF
TGCGCCAGCAGCTTAGCGGGGGGGCCAGCGCAGTATTTT
>TRBJ2-1|TRBV4-3|many|TRBD2
CASSQDDRAGGPSYYNEQFF
TGCGCCAGCAGCCAAGATGATCGAGCGGGGGGGCCTTCCTACTACAATGAGCAGTTCTTC
>TRBJ1-1|TRBV6-5|few|.
CASSYSFLNTEAFF
TGTGCCAGCAGTTACTCATTCCTGAACACTGAAGCTTTCTTT
>TRBJ2-7|TRBV7-9|medium-sized|.
CASSEGSYEQYF
TGTGCCAGCAGCGAAGGGAGCTACGAGCAGTACTTC
>TRBJ2-5|TRBV27|few|.
CASSSNQGPDGAETQYF
TGTGCCAGCAGTTCCAACCAAGGTCCAGACGGGGCCGAGACCCAGTACTTC
>TRBJ2-2|TRBV2|many|.
CASSVGTSRGELFF
TGTGCCAGCAGTGTAGGAACTAGCAGGGGGGAGCTGTTTTTT
>TRBJ1-1|TRBV7-9|.|.
CASSLIRGEGTEAFF
TGTGCCAGCAGCTTAATCCGAGGGGAGGGCACTGAAGCTTTCTTT
>TRBJ1-5|TRBV5-8|few|.
CASRRANQPQHF
TGTGCCAGCAGGAGGGCTAATCAGCCCCAGCATTTT
>TRBJ2-2|TRBV5-1|many|.
CASSLVPWGVRNTGELFF
TGCGCCAGCAGCTTGGTCCCTTGGGGGGTACGGAACACCGGGGAGCTGTTTTTT
>TRBJ2-2|TRBV9|many|.
CASSVTPTGELFF
TGTGCCAGCAGCGTGACCCCCACCGGGGAGCTGTTTTTT
>TRBJ2-7|TRBV7-2|many|.
CASSLGTGAQYEQYF
TGTGCCAGCAGCCTGGGGACGGGAGCTCAATACGAGCAGTACTTC
>TRBJ2-2|TRBV21-1|few|.
CASSKGSTTRTGELFF
TGTGCCAGCAGCAAAGGAAGCACTACACGCACCGGGGAGCTGTTTTTT
>TRBJ2-2|TRBV20-1|many|TRBD2
CSARGAGGLTGELFF
TGCAGTGCTAGAGGAGCGGGGGGGCTCACCGGGGAGCTGTTTTTT
>TRBJ1-6|TRBV11-2|many|.
CASSLDRTWLHF
TGTGCCAGCAGCTTAGACAGGACGTGGCTCCACTTT
>TRBJ2-5|TRBV15|many|TRBD2
CATSGGTSSQETQYF
TGTGCCACCAGCGGGGGGACTAGCTCGCAAGAGACCCAGTACTTC
>TRBJ2-7|TRBV10-3|many|.
CAISESGGRVSYEQYF
TGTGCCATCAGTGAGTCGGGCGGTCGGGTCTCCTACGAGCAGTACTTC
>TRBJ1-5|TRBV7-6|few|.
CASSLGLIGQPQHF
TGTGCCAGCAGCTTAGGGCTGATCGGTCAGCCCCAGCATTTT
>TRBJ2-5|TRBV9|many|.
CASSLSGTQETQYF
TGTGCCAGCAGCCTATCCGGGACGCAAGAGACCCAGTACTTC
>TRBJ1-5|TRBV19|few|.
CASSISEGAGAAQHF
TGTGCCAGTAGTATTAGTGAAGGGGCTGGTGCAGCCCAGCATTTT
>TRBJ1-5|TRBV28|many|TRBD1
CASSFAGGGNQPQHF
TGTGCCAGCAGTTTTGCAGGGGGAGGCAATCAGCCCCAGCATTTT
>TRBJ1-1|TRBV5-4|.|.
CASSPPFLRGNTEAFF
TGTGCCAGCAGCCCCCCCTTCCTTAGGGGAAACACTGAAGCTTTCTTT
>TRBJ1-5|TRBV24-1|.|TRBD1
CATSLTGQGNQPQHF
TGTGCCACCAGCCTGACAGGACAGGGCAATCAGCCCCAGCATTTT